Listed below are T cell receptor beta chains from one sample, sequenced in a study of T cell responses to AZD1222 COVID-19 vaccine. Repertoires were generated with immunoSEQ multiplex PCR, while TCRdb's copy carries only in-frame clones and drops some. The sample yields 110,000 to 150,000 clones, over 80% seen once. Here the sequenced sample was peripheral blood, taken 28 days after the second AZD1222 dose. All receptors come from an adult who received the AZD1222 COVID-19 vaccine. The CDR3 runs from the conserved cysteine through the conserved F or W. The order of the fields is V gene, clone size, D gene, J gene, CDR3 DNA, CDR3 protein. A D gene is named only where the DNA matches it firmly. Part of the rows lack a size; the others show once, few, many or a class for expanded clones.

V: TRBV28
size: -
D: -
J: TRBJ1-1
DNA: TGTGCCAGCAGTTTAGTCGAGGGGACTGAAGCTTTCTTT
CDR3: CASSLVEGTEAFF

V: TRBV5-4
size: -
D: -
J: TRBJ1-3
DNA: TGTGCCAGCAGCTTGCCGGGGACTTTTTCTGGAAACACCATATATTTT
CDR3: CASSLPGTFSGNTIYF

V: TRBV7-7
size: -
D: -
J: TRBJ2-7
DNA: TGTGCCAGCAGCTTAGAGGCGGGTGGGGGCTACGAGCAGTACTTC
CDR3: CASSLEAGGGYEQYF

V: TRBV19
size: -
D: -
J: TRBJ1-2
DNA: TGTGCCAGTGGCAAACCGAGGGGCTCCGGTGGCTACACCTTC
CDR3: CASGKPRGSGGYTF

V: TRBV14
size: -
D: -
J: TRBJ2-2
DNA: TGTGCCAGCAGCCCACTGGGCCCCGGGGAGCTGTTTTTT
CDR3: CASSPLGPGELFF

V: TRBV24-1
size: -
D: -
J: TRBJ1-4
DNA: TGTGCCACCAGTGAAGGGGGGGCTAATGAAAAACTGTTTTTT
CDR3: CATSEGGANEKLFF

V: TRBV4-3
size: -
D: -
J: TRBJ2-5
DNA: TGCGCCAGCAGCCAAGATAACAAGGGGCTCGGGCAAGAGACCCAGTACTTC
CDR3: CASSQDNKGLGQETQYF

V: TRBV2
size: once
D: -
J: TRBJ1-1
DNA: TGTGCCAGCAGCCGGGACTCGAGGGGCACTGAAGCTTTCTTT
CDR3: CASSRDSRGTEAFF

V: TRBV30
size: -
D: -
J: TRBJ2-7
DNA: TGTGCCTGGAGTGTTGGCAGGGCCCCAACCTACGAGCAGTACTTC
CDR3: CAWSVGRAPTYEQYF

V: TRBV6-5
size: -
D: -
J: TRBJ1-4
DNA: TGTGCCAGCAGAAAACAGGGTTCGGTAGAAAAACTGTTTTTT
CDR3: CASRKQGSVEKLFF

V: TRBV5-5
size: -
D: -
J: TRBJ1-6
DNA: TGTGCCAGCAGCCGTCAGGGATCACCCCTCCACTTT
CDR3: CASSRQGSPLHF

V: TRBV18
size: -
D: -
J: TRBJ2-3
DNA: TGTGCCAGCTCACCAGATCTGGAGGGGCCGCAGTATTTT
CDR3: CASSPDLEGPQYF

V: TRBV3-1/TRBV3-2
size: once
D: -
J: TRBJ1-1
DNA: TGTGCCAGCAGCCAAGGATCCGGAGTGAACACTGAAGCTTTCTTT
CDR3: CASSQGSGVNTEAFF

V: TRBV5-1
size: -
D: -
J: TRBJ2-7
DNA: TGCGCCAGCAGCCCCTCTCCGACGGGTTACGAGCAGTACTTC
CDR3: CASSPSPTGYEQYF

V: TRBV5-8
size: -
D: -
J: TRBJ1-1
DNA: TGTGCCAGCAGCTTCGAAGGTCCCAGGAGGACTGAAGCTTTCTTT
CDR3: CASSFEGPRRTEAFF

V: TRBV7-2
size: -
D: TRBD1
J: TRBJ2-7
DNA: TGTGCCAGCAGCGTAACCAGGGGGTCCCACGAGCAGTACTTC
CDR3: CASSVTRGSHEQYF

V: TRBV6-2/TRBV6-3
size: -
D: -
J: TRBJ2-3
DNA: TGTGCCAGCAGTTACTCTGGGCCGGGAGACCCAGATACGCAGTATTTT
CDR3: CASSYSGPGDPDTQYF

V: TRBV4-3
size: -
D: -
J: TRBJ1-2
DNA: TGCGCCAGCAGCCAGGAGGGTAACTATGGCTACACCTTC
CDR3: CASSQEGNYGYTF

V: TRBV28
size: -
D: TRBD1
J: TRBJ1-2
DNA: TGTGCCAGCAGTTTATCGGGACAGGGCTATTTTAACTATGGCTACACCTTC
CDR3: CASSLSGQGYFNYGYTF

V: TRBV9
size: -
D: TRBD1
J: TRBJ2-7
DNA: TGTGCCAGCAGCGAGGGGGACAGGGGAACTTACTCCTACGAGCAGTACTTC
CDR3: CASSEGDRGTYSYEQYF

V: TRBV6-5
size: -
D: TRBD1
J: TRBJ2-3
DNA: TGTGCCAGCAGGCCCGCGGGACAGGTTCTGTATTTT
CDR3: CASRPAGQVLYF

V: TRBV5-1
size: -
D: TRBD1
J: TRBJ2-7
DNA: TGCGCCAGCAGCTTGGCCCCGGACAGGCCCTACGAGCAGTACTTC
CDR3: CASSLAPDRPYEQYF

V: TRBV21-1
size: -
D: -
J: TRBJ2-5
DNA: TGTGCCAGCAGCAAGCGGAGACTCGGGCCGTACTTCTGGTTTGAGAGGGGGACCTTGTACTTC
CDR3: CASSKRRLGPYFWFERGTLYF

V: TRBV21-1
size: once
D: -
J: TRBJ1-1
DNA: TGTGCCAGCAGCGACGGAGGGAGGGGGCTAGGCACTGAAGCTTTCTTT
CDR3: CASSDGGRGLGTEAFF

V: TRBV29-1
size: once
D: TRBD2
J: TRBJ2-1
DNA: TGCAGCGCTCCACTAGCGGCAGCTTACAATGAGCAGTTCTTC
CDR3: CSAPLAAAYNEQFF

V: TRBV14
size: -
D: -
J: TRBJ1-1
DNA: TGTGCCAGCAGCCAAGAGGCCGGTAAGGCTGAAGCTTTCTTT
CDR3: CASSQEAGKAEAFF

V: TRBV27
size: -
D: -
J: TRBJ1-6
DNA: TGTGCCAGCAGGTCCCTGGGTCAGGGAGATTCACCCCTCCACTTT
CDR3: CASRSLGQGDSPLHF

V: TRBV18
size: -
D: TRBD1
J: TRBJ1-1
DNA: TGTGCCAGCTCACCGGGACAGGCGAACACTGAAGCTTTCTTT
CDR3: CASSPGQANTEAFF

V: TRBV28
size: -
D: TRBD1
J: TRBJ2-2
DNA: TGTGCCAGCAGGCAAGGACAGGTTCACGGGGAGCTGTTTTTT
CDR3: CASRQGQVHGELFF

V: TRBV5-4
size: -
D: -
J: TRBJ1-2
DNA: TGTGCCAGCAGCCCTGGGTTGAGCGGCTACACCTTC
CDR3: CASSPGLSGYTF

V: TRBV9
size: many
D: -
J: TRBJ2-7
DNA: TGTGCCAGCAGCGTAGATGAGGGCCGCTCCTACGAGCAGTACTTC
CDR3: CASSVDEGRSYEQYF

V: TRBV28
size: -
D: -
J: TRBJ1-5
DNA: TGTGCCACCCTGGTCCTTGCCGGTAGCAATCAGCCCCAGCATTTT
CDR3: CATLVLAGSNQPQHF

V: TRBV27
size: few
D: TRBD1
J: TRBJ2-7
DNA: TGTGCCAGTTACAGGGACAGGGGGAGCGAGCAGTACTTC
CDR3: CASYRDRGSEQYF

V: TRBV13
size: -
D: TRBD1
J: TRBJ2-5
DNA: TGTGCCAGCAGCTTCACAGGGGGTGTAAGGGAGACCCAGTACTTC
CDR3: CASSFTGGVRETQYF

V: TRBV2
size: -
D: TRBD2
J: TRBJ2-1
DNA: TGTGCCAGCAGAGCTAGCGGGAGAACCTACAATGAGCAGTTCTTC
CDR3: CASRASGRTYNEQFF

V: TRBV25-1
size: -
D: -
J: TRBJ1-2
DNA: TGTGCCAGCCGGAAGGGGGGGGGCTCAAACTATGGCTACACCTTC
CDR3: CASRKGGGSNYGYTF

V: TRBV24-1
size: -
D: TRBD1
J: TRBJ2-7
DNA: TGTGCCACCAGTGGACAGGGGGCCTCCTACGAGCAGTACTTC
CDR3: CATSGQGASYEQYF

V: TRBV20-1
size: -
D: -
J: TRBJ1-3
DNA: TGCAGTGCTAGAGGTGGGAACACCATATATTTT
CDR3: CSARGGNTIYF

V: TRBV6-5
size: -
D: -
J: TRBJ2-7
DNA: TGTGCCAGCAGGGAGGGAAGCTACGAGCAGTACTTC
CDR3: CASREGSYEQYF

V: TRBV10-3
size: -
D: TRBD2
J: TRBJ2-2
DNA: TGTGCCATCAGTGATGAACTAGCGGGGCACGGGGAGCTGTTTTTT
CDR3: CAISDELAGHGELFF

V: TRBV7-8
size: -
D: -
J: TRBJ2-7
DNA: TGTGCCAGCAGCTTGGTCAGTGGGGGAGCCTACGAGCAGTACTTC
CDR3: CASSLVSGGAYEQYF

V: TRBV5-8
size: -
D: -
J: TRBJ1-5
DNA: TGTGCCAGCAGCTTGGGTGTGGCCCAGCATTTT
CDR3: CASSLGVAQHF

V: TRBV7-2
size: -
D: TRBD2
J: TRBJ2-5
DNA: TGTGCCAGCAGCTCAAGACTAGCGGGAGGGCAAGAGACCCAGTACTTC
CDR3: CASSSRLAGGQETQYF

V: TRBV2
size: -
D: TRBD2
J: TRBJ2-7
DNA: TGTGCCAGCAGATGGGGGGGGAGCGAGCAGTACTTC
CDR3: CASRWGGSEQYF

V: TRBV4-1
size: -
D: -
J: TRBJ2-7
DNA: TGCGCCAGCAGCCAAGACCCCATATCCTACGAGCAGTACTTC
CDR3: CASSQDPISYEQYF

V: TRBV9
size: -
D: TRBD1
J: TRBJ1-1
DNA: TGTGCCAGCAGCGTAGCCGGTTACGGGACAGGGGGGGCTGAAGCTTTCTTT
CDR3: CASSVAGYGTGGAEAFF

V: TRBV2
size: once
D: TRBD2
J: TRBJ2-1
DNA: TGTGCCAGCAGTGGCCCTCGGGAGGGCGGGAGATCGGAAGAGCAGTTCTTC
CDR3: CASSGPREGGRSEEQFF

V: TRBV9
size: -
D: TRBD1
J: TRBJ2-1
DNA: TGTGCCAGCAGCGTAACAGGGGGCTCCTACAATGAGCAGTTCTTC
CDR3: CASSVTGGSYNEQFF

V: TRBV7-2
size: few
D: -
J: TRBJ2-7
DNA: TGTGCCAGCAGCTTAGATAGAGCCTACGAGCAGTACTTC
CDR3: CASSLDRAYEQYF

V: TRBV5-4
size: -
D: -
J: TRBJ2-7
DNA: TGTGCCAGCAGCTTGGGACGGGCTAAAGGTGAGCAGTACTTC
CDR3: CASSLGRAKGEQYF